The 9 T cell receptor beta chains below were found in one sample sequenced in a study of blood T cell repertoires in COVID-19. Generated by immunoSEQ multiplex PCR, the TCRdb table keeps only in-frame clones and is missing some. There are about 160,000 clones in the sample; around 81% occur only once, and 4.5% to 7.5% lies in the top ten. What was sequenced was PBMCs or T cells enriched from blood (not recorded which). The receptors come from a man in his forties who had recovered from COVID-19.

The chain couples TRBV24-1 to TRBJ1-1, with 9 bases fitting TRBD1. This CDR3 spans 16 amino acids. CDR1 and CDR2 from the germline V gene are KGHDR and SFDVKD. V gave up 9 bases and J gave up 0 bases; unmatched junction bases: 10. CDR3 bases: TGTGCCACCTCAATAGGGACAGGGAGAATGAACACTGAAGCTTTCTTT. Protein sequence: CATSIGTGRMNTEAFF.

The V and J genes are TRBV7-6 and TRBJ1-5; D may be TRBD1 (6 bases). This CDR3 contains 17 residues. CDR1 is SGHVS and CDR2 is FNYEAQ in the germline V gene. V shed 5 bases and J shed 0 bases, with 17 bases lying between them. CDR3 in amino acids: CASSVGYYRDSNQPQHF. The CDR3 DNA reads TGTGCCAGCAGCGTAGGATATTACAGGGATAGCAATCAGCCCCAGCATTTT.

V gene TRBV19 combines with J gene TRBJ2-5; no clear D gene. Trimming took off 3 bases at V and 2 bases at J, with 7 bases between the two ends. The V gene's germline CDR1 is LNHDA and CDR2 SQIVND (reference sequence). The CDR3 totals 13 residues. The CDR3 here is CASSISVQETQYF. The CDR3 region has the DNA TGTGCCAGTAGTATTTCGGTACAAGAGACCCAGTACTTC.

The rearrangement joins TRBV11-3 to TRBJ2-5, with TRBD2 matching 9 bases. There are 15 residues in the CDR3. Germline V gene sequence: CDR1 SGHNT, CDR2 YENEEA. The J segment lost 7 bases and the V segment lost 5 bases, leaving 11 bases of the junction unmatched. CDR3 DNA: TGTGCCAGCAGCCCCGCGGGGGGGATCTCTGGGACCCAGTACTTC. Protein: CASSPAGGISGTQYF.

This clone was seen just once. This rearrangement joins TRBV24-1 to TRBJ1-2; the D gene is possibly TRBD1 (6 bases). V lost 4 bases to trimming and J lost 8 bases, with 19 bases between them. The CDR3 length is 15 residues. The V gene's germline CDR1 is KGHDR and CDR2 SFDVKD. CDR3 in amino acids: CATSETGTQEEGYTF. The CDR3, as DNA: TGTGCCACCAGTGAGACCGGGACACAAGAGGAAGGCTACACCTTC.

This chain uses TRBV5-6 with TRBJ2-5; 11 nucleotides line up with TRBD2. Germline lookup yields CDR1 SGHDT and CDR2 YYEEEE. V was pared by 3 bases and J by 3 bases, with 13 bases of the junction left unmatched. The CDR3 extends over 18 amino acids. In DNA, the CDR3 is TGTGCCAGCAGCTCTAGCGGGGGGCGGGTATTCGTAGAAGAGACCCAGTACTTC. Amino acid sequence: CASSSSGGRVFVEETQYF. Using reference TRBV5-6 and TRBJ2-5 for the parts outside the CDR3, the full variable domain is DAGVTQSPTHLIKTRGQQVTLRCSPKSGHDTVSWYQQALGQGPQFIFQYYEEEERQRGNFPDRFSGHQFPNYSSELNVNALLLGDSALYLCASSSSGGRVFVEETQYFGPGTRLLVL.

This clone was observed a handful of times. The CDR3, as DNA: TGTGCCTGGAGTCCCTTAACAGGGTCTGGAAACACCATATATTTT. Residues: CAWSPLTGSGNTIYF. This chain joins TRBV30 and TRBJ1-3; possibly TRBD1 for D (6 bases). CDR3 size: 15 residues. V lost 2 bases and J 1 base, leaving 12 bases between the germline ends. The germline V gene has CDR1 GTSNPN and CDR2 SVGIG (reference sequence).

The gene calls are TRBV10-3 and TRBJ1-4; no clear D gene. V lost 2 bases and J 0 bases, leaving 22 bases between the germline ends. CDR1 ENHRY and CDR2 SYGVKD come from the germline V gene. The CDR3 runs to 20 residues. CDR3 sequence: CAISEHPSIQETTTNEKLFF. Here the CDR3 DNA reads TGTGCCATCAGTGAGCACCCGTCGATTCAGGAGACTACAACTAATGAAAAACTGTTTTTT.

The genes are TRBV2 and TRBJ1-2; TRBD1 matches at 8 bases. The length of the CDR3 is 14 residues. V dropped 6 bases and J dropped 4; count of bases not matched to a gene: 7. Germline lookup yields CDR1 SNHLY and CDR2 FYNNEI. CDR3 residues: CASRSGTGVYGYTF. The CDR3, as DNA: TGTGCCAGCAGATCCGGGACAGGCGTCTATGGCTACACCTTC.